This TCR beta chain was captured in a study of cytomegalovirus exposure and HLA in healthy donors. About the study: Of several hundred genotyped donors, 81% grouped in the Caucasian-associated ancestry cluster.

General study points: Highly shared variants forming one cluster were likely a sequencing artifact. A link between a missense DCLRE1C variant and TCR beta V- and J-gene trimming emerged from a later analysis.

Primers for the PCR totalled 60 Vbeta and 13 Jbeta. Some clones are missing from TCRdb's copy, which holds only in-frame ones; the method was immunoSEQ multiplex PCR. The top ten hold about 1.8% of the sample, which has about 200,000 clones, around 85% seen once. Worth noting for this clone: The antigen is not known.

Between the trimmed V and J ends, which lost 4 bases and 6 bases, there was a span of 14 bases. The V gene's germline CDR1 is KGHSH and CDR2 LQKENI. CDR3 length: 14 residues. The rearrangement joins TRBV18 to TRBJ2-3, with D perhaps matching TRBD1 (6 bases). The sequencing sample was made of PBMCs. The clonotype comes from a young man in good health and CMV-seronegative. CDR3 sequence: CASSLRGFTDTQYF. The CDR3 DNA reads TGTGCCAGCTCACTCAGGGGCTTCACGGATACGCAGTATTTT.